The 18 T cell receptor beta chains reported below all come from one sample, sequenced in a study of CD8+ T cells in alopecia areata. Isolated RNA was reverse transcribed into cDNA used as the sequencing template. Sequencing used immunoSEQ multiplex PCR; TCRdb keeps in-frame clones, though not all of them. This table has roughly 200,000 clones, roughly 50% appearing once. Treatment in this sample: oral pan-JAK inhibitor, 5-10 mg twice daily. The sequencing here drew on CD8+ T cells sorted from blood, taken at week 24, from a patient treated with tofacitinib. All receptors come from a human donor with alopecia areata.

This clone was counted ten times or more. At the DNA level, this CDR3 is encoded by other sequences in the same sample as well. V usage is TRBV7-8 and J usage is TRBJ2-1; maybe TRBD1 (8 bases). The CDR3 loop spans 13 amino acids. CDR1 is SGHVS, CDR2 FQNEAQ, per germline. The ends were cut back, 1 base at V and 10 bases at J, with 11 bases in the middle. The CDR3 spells CASSLDRGGEQFF. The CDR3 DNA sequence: TGTGCCAGCAGCTTAGACAGGGGGGGGGAGCAGTTCTTC.

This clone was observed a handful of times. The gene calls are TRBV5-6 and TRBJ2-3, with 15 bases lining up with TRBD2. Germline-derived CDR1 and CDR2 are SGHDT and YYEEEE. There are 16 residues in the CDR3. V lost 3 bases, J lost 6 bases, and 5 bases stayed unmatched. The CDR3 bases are TGTGCCAGCAGCTCGGGGACTAGCGGGGGGTCGGATACGCAGTATTTT. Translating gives CASSSGTSGGSDTQYF.

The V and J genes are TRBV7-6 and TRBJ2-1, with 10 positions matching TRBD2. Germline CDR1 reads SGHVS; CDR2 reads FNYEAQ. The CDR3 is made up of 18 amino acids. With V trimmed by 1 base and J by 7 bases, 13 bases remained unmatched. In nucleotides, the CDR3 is TGTGCCAGCAGCTTAGTTAGTAGGGGGACTAGCGATCCAAATGAGCAGTTCTTC. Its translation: CASSLVSRGTSDPNEQFF.

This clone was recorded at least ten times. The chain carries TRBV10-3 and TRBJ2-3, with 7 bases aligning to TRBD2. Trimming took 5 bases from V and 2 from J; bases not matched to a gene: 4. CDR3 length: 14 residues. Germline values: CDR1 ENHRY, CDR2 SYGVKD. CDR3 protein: CAISSGETTDTQYF. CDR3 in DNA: TGTGCCATCAGTAGCGGGGAGACCACAGATACGCAGTATTTT.

DNA for the CDR3: TGTGCCAGCAGTGAAGTCGTCAGGGTGGGTCAGCCCCAGCATTTT. This codes for CASSEVVRVGQPQHF. J is TRBJ1-5 and V is TRBV2, with a weak D call TRBD1 (5 bases). The CDR3 loop spans 15 amino acids. With 1 base removed from V and 6 bases from J, the gap between germline ends came to 13 bases. CDR1 and CDR2 from the germline V gene are SNHLY and FYNNEI.

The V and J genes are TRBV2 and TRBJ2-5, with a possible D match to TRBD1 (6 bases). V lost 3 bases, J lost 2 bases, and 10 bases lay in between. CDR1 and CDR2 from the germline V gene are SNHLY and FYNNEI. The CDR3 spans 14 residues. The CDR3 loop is CASSETGQQETQYF. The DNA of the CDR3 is TGTGCCAGCAGTGAGACAGGACAACAAGAGACCCAGTACTTC. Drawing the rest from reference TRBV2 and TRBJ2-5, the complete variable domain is EPEVTQTPSHQVTQMGQEVILRCVPISNHLYFYWYRQILGQKVEFLVSFYNNEISEKSEIFDDQFSVERPDGSNFTLKIRSTKLEDSAMYFCASSETGQQETQYFGPGTRLLVL.

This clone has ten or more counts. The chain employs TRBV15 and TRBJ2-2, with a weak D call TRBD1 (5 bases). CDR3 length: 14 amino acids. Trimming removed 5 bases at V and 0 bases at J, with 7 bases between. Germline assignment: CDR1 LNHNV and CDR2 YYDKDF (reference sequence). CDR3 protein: CATSATANTGELFF. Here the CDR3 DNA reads TGTGCCACCAGCGCGACAGCGAACACCGGGGAGCTGTTTTTT.

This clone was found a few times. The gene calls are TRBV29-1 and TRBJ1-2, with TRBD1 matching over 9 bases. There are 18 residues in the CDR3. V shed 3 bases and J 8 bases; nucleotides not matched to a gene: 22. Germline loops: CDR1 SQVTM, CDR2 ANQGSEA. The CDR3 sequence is CSVEPTELRTGVSWGYTF. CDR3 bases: TGCAGCGTTGAGCCCACTGAGTTACGGACAGGGGTTTCTTGGGGCTACACCTTC.

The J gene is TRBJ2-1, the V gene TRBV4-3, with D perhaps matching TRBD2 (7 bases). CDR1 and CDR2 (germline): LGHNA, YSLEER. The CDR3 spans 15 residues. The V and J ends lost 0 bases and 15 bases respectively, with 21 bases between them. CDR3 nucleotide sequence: TGCGCCAGCAGCCAAGATGGGCGGGGGCAGGATCCGAGGTTCTTC. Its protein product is CASSQDGRGQDPRFF.

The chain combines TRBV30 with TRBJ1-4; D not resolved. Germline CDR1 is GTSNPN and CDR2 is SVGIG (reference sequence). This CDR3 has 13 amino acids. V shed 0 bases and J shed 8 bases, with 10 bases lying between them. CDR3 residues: CAWSVGLGEKLFF. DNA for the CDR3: TGTGCCTGGAGTGTCGGGTTAGGGGAAAAACTGTTTTTT.

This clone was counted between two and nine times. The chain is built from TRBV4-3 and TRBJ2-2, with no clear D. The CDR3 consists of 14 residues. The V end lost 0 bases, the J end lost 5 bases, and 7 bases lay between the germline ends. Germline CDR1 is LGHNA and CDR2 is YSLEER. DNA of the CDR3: TGCGCCAGCAGCCAAGAAAAGGTGACCGGGGAGCTGTTTTTT. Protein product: CASSQEKVTGELFF.

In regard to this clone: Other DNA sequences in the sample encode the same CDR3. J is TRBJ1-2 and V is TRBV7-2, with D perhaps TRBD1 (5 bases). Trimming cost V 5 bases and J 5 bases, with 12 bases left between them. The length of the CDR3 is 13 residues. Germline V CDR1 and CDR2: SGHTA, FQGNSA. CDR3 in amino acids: CASSPPGGYGYTF. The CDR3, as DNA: TGTGCCAGCAGCCCACCGGGGGGGTATGGCTACACCTTC. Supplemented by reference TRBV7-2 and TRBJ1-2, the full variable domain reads GAGVSQSPSNKVTEKGKDVELRCDPISGHTALYWYRQSLGQGLEFLIYFQGNSAPDKSGLPSDRFSAERTGGSVSTLTIQRTQQEDSAVYLCASSPPGGYGYTFGSGTRLTVV.

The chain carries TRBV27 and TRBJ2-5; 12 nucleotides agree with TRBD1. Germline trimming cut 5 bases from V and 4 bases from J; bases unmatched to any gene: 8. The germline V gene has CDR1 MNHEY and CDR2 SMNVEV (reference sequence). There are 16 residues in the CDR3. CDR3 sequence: CASSTRDRGRVETQYF. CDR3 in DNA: TGTGCCAGCAGTACACGGGACAGGGGGCGCGTAGAGACCCAGTACTTC.

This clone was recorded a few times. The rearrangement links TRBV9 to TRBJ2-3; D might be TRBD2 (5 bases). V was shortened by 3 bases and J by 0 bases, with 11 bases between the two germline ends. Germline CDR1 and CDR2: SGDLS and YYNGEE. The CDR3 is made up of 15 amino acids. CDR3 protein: CASSAYERSTDTQYF. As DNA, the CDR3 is TGTGCCAGCAGCGCGTACGAGCGGAGCACAGATACGCAGTATTTT. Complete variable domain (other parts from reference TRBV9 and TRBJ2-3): DSGVTQTPKHLITATGQRVTLRCSPRSGDLSVYWYQQSLDQGLQFLIQYYNGEERAKGNILERFSAQQFPDLHSELNLSSLELGDSALYFCASSAYERSTDTQYFGPGTRLTVL.

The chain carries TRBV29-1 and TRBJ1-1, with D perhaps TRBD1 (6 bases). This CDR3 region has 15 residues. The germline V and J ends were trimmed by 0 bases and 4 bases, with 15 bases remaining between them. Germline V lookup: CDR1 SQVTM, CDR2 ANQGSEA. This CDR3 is CSVEEMGQGVTEAFF. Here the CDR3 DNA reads TGCAGCGTTGAAGAAATGGGACAAGGCGTCACTGAAGCTTTCTTT.

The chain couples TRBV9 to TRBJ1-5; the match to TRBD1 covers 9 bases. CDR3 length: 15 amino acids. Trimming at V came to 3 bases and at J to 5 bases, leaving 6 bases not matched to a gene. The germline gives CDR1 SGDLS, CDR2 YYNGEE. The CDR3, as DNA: TGTGCCAGCAGCGCTACGACAGGGGGGGATCAGCCCCAGCATTTT. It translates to CASSATTGGDQPQHF.

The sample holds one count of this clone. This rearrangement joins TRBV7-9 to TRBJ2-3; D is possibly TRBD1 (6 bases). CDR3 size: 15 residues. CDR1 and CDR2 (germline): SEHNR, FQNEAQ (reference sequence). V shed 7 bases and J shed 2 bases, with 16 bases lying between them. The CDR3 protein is CASNGGLSNTDTQYF. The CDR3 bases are TGTGCCAGCAATGGGGGCCTCTCCAACACAGATACGCAGTATTTT. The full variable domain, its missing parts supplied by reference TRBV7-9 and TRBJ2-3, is DTGVSQNPRHKITKRGQNVTFRCDPISEHNRLYWYRQTLGQGPEFLTYFQNEAQLEKSRLLSDRFSAERPKGSFSTLEIQRTEQGDSAMYLCASNGGLSNTDTQYFGPGTRLTVL.

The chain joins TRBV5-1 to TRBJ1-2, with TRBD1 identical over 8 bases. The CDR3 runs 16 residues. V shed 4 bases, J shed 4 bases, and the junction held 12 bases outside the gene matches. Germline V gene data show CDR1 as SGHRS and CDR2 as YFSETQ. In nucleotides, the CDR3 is TGCGCCAGCAGCGACGACGACAGGGGCGAAACCTATGGCTACACCTTC. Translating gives CASSDDDRGETYGYTF.